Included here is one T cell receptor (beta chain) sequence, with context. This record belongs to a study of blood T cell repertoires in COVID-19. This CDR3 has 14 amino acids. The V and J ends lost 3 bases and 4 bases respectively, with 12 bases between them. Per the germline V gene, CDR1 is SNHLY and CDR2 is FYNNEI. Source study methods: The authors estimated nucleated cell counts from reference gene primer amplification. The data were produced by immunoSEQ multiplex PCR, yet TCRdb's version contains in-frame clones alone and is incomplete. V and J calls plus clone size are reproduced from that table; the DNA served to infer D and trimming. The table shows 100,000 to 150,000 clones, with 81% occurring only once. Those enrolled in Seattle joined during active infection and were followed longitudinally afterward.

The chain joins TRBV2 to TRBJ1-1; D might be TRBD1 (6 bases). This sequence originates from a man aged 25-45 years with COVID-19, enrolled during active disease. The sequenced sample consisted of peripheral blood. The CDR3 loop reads CASSDQGMVTEAFF. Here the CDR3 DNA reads TGTGCCAGCAGTGACCAGGGGATGGTCACTGAAGCTTTCTTT.